This TCR beta chain was identified during a study of Tregs in tolerant kidney transplant recipients. The CDR3 sequence is 15 residues long. The germline gives CDR1 MDHEN, CDR2 SYDVKM. The V end was cut by 11 bases, the J end by 2 bases, with 18 bases between. Broader study findings: Findings come from small patient numbers and require larger validation. Biological reproducibility was not directly addressed in this study. Donor-specific Treg expansion exceeded global Treg expansion in tolerant patients, suggesting antigen drive.

Produced via immunoSEQ multiplex PCR; TCRdb's table is partial and in-frame only. The sample has 20,000 to 30,000 clones. Comments on this clone: Its antigen is not identified. The DNA ends 3 residues before the CDR3 does, and the rest of the CDR3 is filled in from the germline J gene.

Mixed chimerism was transient after nonmyeloablative marrow transplants from related graft donors. Unstimulated regulatory T cells (CD4+CD25+CD127-), CD4+CD25- non-regulatory cells, CD4 and CD8 cells were FACS-sorted from thawed PBMCs. Sequences were derived from CD4+ T cells from blood (PBMCs), sampled 6 months after the transplant. This sequence joins TRBV28 and TRBJ2-2, with D hard to call. The clonotype was recovered from a human patient who received a combined kidney and bone marrow transplant. The T cells may come from the graft donor. The DNA read from the CDR3 is TGTGCCGTAGGATACCTGGGCACAAACACCGGGGAG. It encodes CAVGYLGTNTGE. Given in full, the CDR3 is CAVGYLGTNTGELFF. Full variable domain (outside the CDR3, taken from reference TRBV28 and TRBJ2-2): DVKVTQSSRYLVKRTGEKVFLECVQDMDHENMFWYRQDPGLGLRLIYFSYDVKMKEKGDIPEGYSVSREKKERFSLILESASTNQTSMYLCAVGYLGTNTGELFFGEGSRLTVL.